This T cell receptor beta chain was recovered during a study of blood T cell repertoires in COVID-19. J was trimmed by 9 bases and V by 5 bases; bases with no gene match: 8. The CDR3 covers 15 residues. Germline V gene lookup returns CDR1 MDHEN and CDR2 SYDVKM. Data came from immunoSEQ multiplex PCR; TCRdb stores just in-frame clones and leaves some out. The sample includes about 480,000 clones, 89% of them seen just once. Worth noting for this clone: Additional DNA sequences in this sample encode the identical CDR3.

The V gene is TRBV28, the J gene TRBJ2-1; 12 nucleotides line up with TRBD2. Sequencing was carried out using peripheral blood. This sequence was found in a young man with COVID-19, enrolled during active disease. CDR3 protein: CASSLGLAGLVEQFF. The CDR3 DNA follows: TGTGCCAGCAGTCTCGGACTAGCGGGGCTCGTTGAGCAGTTCTTC. The full variable domain, rest sourced from reference TRBV28 and TRBJ2-1, is DVKVTQSSRYLVKRTGEKVFLECVQDMDHENMFWYRQDPGLGLRLIYFSYDVKMKEKGDIPEGYSVSREKKERFSLILESASTNQTSMYLCASSLGLAGLVEQFFGPGTRLTVL.